The clone carrying this T cell receptor (beta chain) appeared once. The antigen is undetermined. The record originates from a study of T cells in tumors after PD-1 blockade. Study as a whole: Treatment was either pembrolizumab 200 mg every 3 weeks or cemiplimab 350 mg every 2 weeks. Study-level points and caveats: Blood contained about 43% of the tumor's TCR clonotypes.

The CDR3 spans 14 residues. The J segment lost 3 bases and the V segment lost 4 bases, leaving 4 bases of the junction unmatched. CDR1 and CDR2 (germline): SGDLS, YYNGEE. Noted time point: first of two post-therapy site-matched biopsies roughly 2 months apart. Site-matched primary tumor biopsies were taken before and after PD-1 blockade. Clones were sequenced by immunoSEQ multiplex PCR, and TCRdb holds only the in-frame ones, with some missing. The table shows fewer than 3,000 clones, with 70% to 80% occurring only once. Sample: tumor tissue, taken after anti-PD-1 treatment. The TCR comes from a human donor with basal cell carcinoma. This sequence joins TRBV9 and TRBJ2-1, with 7 bases lining up with TRBD1. The CDR3 loop reads CASSPRTGYNEQFF. The CDR3 DNA is TGTGCCAGCAGCCCAAGGACAGGCTACAATGAGCAGTTCTTC.